The source of this T cell receptor (beta chain) is a study of OX40 agonist ivuxolimab in advanced cancers. Study-wide points: In the 0.1 to 3.0 mg/kg range, CD4+ and CD8+ blood T cells had expanded clonally by week 6.

V was cut by 0 bases and J by 2 bases, with 5 bases left in between. The CDR3 length is 13 residues. The germline gives CDR1 SGHRS, CDR2 YFSETQ. Autoimmune disease history or systemic immunosuppression meant exclusion. Note on this clone: What it binds is unknown.

Clones were sequenced by immunoSEQ multiplex PCR, and TCRdb holds only the in-frame ones, with some missing. The sample records 80,000 or so clones, just under 85% being singletons. This clonotype was obtained from an adult with an advanced solid tumor such as melanoma, head and neck, liver or kidney cancer. The specimen comprised CD4+ or CD8+ T cells sorted from blood, sampled in a trial of the OX40 agonist ivuxolimab. The chain uses TRBV5-1 and TRBJ1-2; no firm D call. CDR3 residues: CASSLARNYGYTF. DNA for the CDR3: TGCGCCAGCAGCTTGGCCAGGAACTATGGCTACACCTTC.